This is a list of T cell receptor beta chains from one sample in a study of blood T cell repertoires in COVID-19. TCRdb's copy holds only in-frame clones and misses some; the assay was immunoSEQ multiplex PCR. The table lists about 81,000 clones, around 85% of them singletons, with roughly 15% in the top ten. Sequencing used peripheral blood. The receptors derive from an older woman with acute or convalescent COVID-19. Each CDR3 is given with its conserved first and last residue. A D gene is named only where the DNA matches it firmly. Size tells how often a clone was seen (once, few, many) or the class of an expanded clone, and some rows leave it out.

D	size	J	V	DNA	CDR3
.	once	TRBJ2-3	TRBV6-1	TGTGCCAGCACATACCCCGGGACTAGCACAGATACGCAGTATTTT	CASTYPGTSTDTQYF
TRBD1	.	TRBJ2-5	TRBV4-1	TGCGCCAGCAGCCTTATGGACAGGGGTATTGGGGAGACCCAGTACTTC	CASSLMDRGIGETQYF
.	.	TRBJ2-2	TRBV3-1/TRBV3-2	TGTGCCAGCAGCCACGGAGGGGTTACCGGGGAGCTGTTTTTT	CASSHGGVTGELFF
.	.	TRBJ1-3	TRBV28	TGTGCCAGCAGTTATGAGGTTCTGGGTGGAAACACCATATATTTT	CASSYEVLGGNTIYF
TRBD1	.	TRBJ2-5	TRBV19	TGTGCCAGTAGTAAGGGGACAGGACCCTACCAAGAGACCCAGTACTTC	CASSKGTGPYQETQYF
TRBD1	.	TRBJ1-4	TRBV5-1	TGCGCCAGCAGCCCGGGACAGGGGGTTGAAAAACTGTTTTTT	CASSPGQGVEKLFF
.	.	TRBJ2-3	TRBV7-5	TGTGTCAGAAGCTTATGTGTCAGGGATAGCACAGATACGCAGTATTTT	CVRSLCVRDSTDTQYF
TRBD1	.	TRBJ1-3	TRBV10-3	TGTGCCATCAGTTGGGACAGGGTATCGGCTGGAAACACCATATATTTT	CAISWDRVSAGNTIYF
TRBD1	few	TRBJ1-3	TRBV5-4	TGTGCCAGCAGCTCTCGACAGGGGGCTGGAAACACCATATATTTT	CASSSRQGAGNTIYF
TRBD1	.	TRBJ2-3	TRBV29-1	TGCAGCGTGAGGCAGGGGGCGCACCGTCCAGATACGCAGTATTTT	CSVRQGAHRPDTQYF
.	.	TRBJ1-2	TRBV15	TGTGCCACCAGCAGAGAGAAGGGGTTATTCTATGGCTACACCTTC	CATSREKGLFYGYTF
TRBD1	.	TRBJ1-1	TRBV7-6	TGTGCCAGCAGCTCAAACAGGGGGATCACTGAAGCTTTCTTT	CASSSNRGITEAFF
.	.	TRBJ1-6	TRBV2	TGTGCCAGCAGTGGGACAGTTATCAACTATAATTCACCCCTCCACTTT	CASSGTVINYNSPLHF
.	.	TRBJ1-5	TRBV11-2	TGTGCCAGCAGCTTACAGCATAAGGGGAACCAGCCCCAGCATTTT	CASSLQHKGNQPQHF
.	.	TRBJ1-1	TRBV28	TGTGCCAGCAGTTTCGCCGGGACACAAGCTTTCTTT	CASSFAGTQAFF
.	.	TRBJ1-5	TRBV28	TGTGCCAGCAGCCAAAATGCAGGCAACTTGAGAGGCAATCAGCCCCAGCATTTT	CASSQNAGNLRGNQPQHF
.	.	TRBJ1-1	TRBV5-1	TGCGCCAGCAGCTTCGACAGGTCCTCGGGGAACACTGAAGCTTTCTTT	CASSFDRSSGNTEAFF
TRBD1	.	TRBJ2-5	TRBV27	TGTGCCAGCAGTCCAACAGGGGGTTTGTACGAGGCGACCCAGTACTTC	CASSPTGGLYEATQYF
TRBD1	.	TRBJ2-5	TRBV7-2	TGTGCCAGCAGCCCGGACAGGGGGCATGAGACCCAGTACTTC	CASSPDRGHETQYF
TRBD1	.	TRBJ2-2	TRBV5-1	TGCGCCAGCAGCGTGGACACAGGGGCCAACACCGGGGAGCTGTTTTTT	CASSVDTGANTGELFF
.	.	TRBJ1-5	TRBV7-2	TGTGCCAGCAGCTTCAGCGACCCCAGGGAGCCCCAGCATTTT	CASSFSDPREPQHF
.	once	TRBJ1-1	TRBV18	TGTGCCAGCTCACCAGCGGGGGCCATGTATGAAGCTTTCTTT	CASSPAGAMYEAFF
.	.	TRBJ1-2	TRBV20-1	TGCAGTGCTAGTTTAGGGGGGGATGGCTACACCTTC	CSASLGGDGYTF
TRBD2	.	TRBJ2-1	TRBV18	TGTGCCAGCTCACCGATACAGCGGGATACCCGAGGGGATGAGCAGTTCTTC	CASSPIQRDTRGDEQFF
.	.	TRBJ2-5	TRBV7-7	TGTGCCAGCAGCTTAGGTGGCGGGGGCGTAGGGGAGACCCAGTACTTC	CASSLGGGGVGETQYF
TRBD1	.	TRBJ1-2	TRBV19	TGTGCCAGTAGTATCGGACAGGGTATGCATGGCTACACCTTC	CASSIGQGMHGYTF
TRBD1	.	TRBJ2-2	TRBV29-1	TGCAGCGGGGGACAGAATAACGCCGGGGAGCTGTTTTTT	CSGGQNNAGELFF
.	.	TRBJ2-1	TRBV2	TGTGCCAGCAGTGACGGCAGGGGACGGGCCTTCGGGTACAATGAGCAGTTCTTC	CASSDGRGRAFGYNEQFF
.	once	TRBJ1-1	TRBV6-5	TGTGCCAGCACCGACGGGGGGCCGAACACTGAAGCTTTCTTT	CASTDGGPNTEAFF
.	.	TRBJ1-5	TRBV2	TGTGCCAGCCGTAATAGCAATCAGCCCCAGCATTTT	CASRNSNQPQHF
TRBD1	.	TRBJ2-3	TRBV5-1	TGCGCCAGCAGCGTGGACAGGGAAATAAGCACAGATACGCAGTATTTT	CASSVDREISTDTQYF
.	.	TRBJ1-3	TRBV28	TGTGCCAGCAGTTTACTGGGCCGAAACACCATATATTTT	CASSLLGRNTIYF
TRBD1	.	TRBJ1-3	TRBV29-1	TGCAGCGTTGAGGAGGACAGGACTGGAAACACCATATATTTT	CSVEEDRTGNTIYF
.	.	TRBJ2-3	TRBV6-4	TGTGCCAGCAGTGACTCGGAGCAGGGTCAATCAGATACGCAGTATTTT	CASSDSEQGQSDTQYF
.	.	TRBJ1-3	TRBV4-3	TGCGCCAGCAGCCAAGAATCACACCAAGGAAACACCATATATTTT	CASSQESHQGNTIYF
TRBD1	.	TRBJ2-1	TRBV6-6	TGTGCCAGCAGGGACAGGGGGGCACACAATGAGCAGTTCTTC	CASRDRGAHNEQFF